Listed below are T cell receptor beta chains from one sample, sequenced in a study of human T cells and chemical hapten exposure. TCRdb itself ran the RACE reads through MiXCR, one entry per CDR3 protein. Seen here are roughly 180,000 distinct CDR3 sequences, about 22% observed once, and the top ten hold about 7%. The specimen comprised whole blood, sampled in connection with sensitization to the hapten diphenylcyclopropenone (DPC). These receptors came from a woman aged 45 to 65 with alopecia areata. Some clones in this sample may be carry-over from other donors' samples. Both conserved end residues are part of each CDR3. The D gene is left open where the match is weak. Expanded clones get a size class; other rows say once, few or many, or leave the size out.

J: TRBJ2-3; size: -; length: 16; D: TRBD2; V: TRBV12-3/TRBV12-4; CDR3: CASSFGLGGPTDTQYF; DNA: TGTGCCAGCAGTTTCGGACTAGGCGGACCCACAGATACGCAGTATTTT
J: TRBJ2-1; size: -; length: 13; D: -; V: TRBV24-1; CDR3: CATSDLQSREQFF; DNA: TGTGCCACCAGTGATTTGCAATCCCGGGAGCAGTTCTTC
J: TRBJ2-3; size: once; length: 20; D: TRBD2; V: TRBV2; CDR3: CASSDANTPGLGSPTDTQYF; DNA: TGTGCCAGCAGTGATGCCAACACCCCGGGACTAGGTTCCCCGACAGATACGCAGTATTTT
J: TRBJ2-7; size: few; length: 14; D: -; V: TRBV5-1; CDR3: CASSLGGPSYEQYF; DNA: TGCGCCAGCAGCTTGGGAGGCCCATCCTACGAGCAGTACTTC
J: TRBJ2-1; size: -; length: 17; D: TRBD2; V: TRBV2; CDR3: CASSSGTSGSSYNEQFF; DNA: TGTGCCAGCAGTTCCGGGACTAGCGGGAGCTCCTACAATGAGCAGTTCTTC
J: TRBJ1-2; size: many; length: 15; D: TRBD1; V: TRBV20-1; CDR3: CSGDRAGLANYGYTF; DNA: TGCAGTGGGGACAGGGCAGGGTTAGCTAACTATGGCTACACCTTC
J: TRBJ1-1; size: -; length: 12; D: -; V: TRBV7-2; CDR3: CASSFVSTEAFF; DNA: TGTGCCAGCAGCTTCGTGAGTACTGAAGCTTTCTTT
J: TRBJ2-2; size: -; length: 13; D: -; V: TRBV11-3; CDR3: CASSLVFPGELFF; DNA: TGTGCCAGCAGCTTAGTCTTCCCCGGGGAGCTGTTTTTT
J: TRBJ1-6; size: -; length: 14; D: TRBD1; V: TRBV2; CDR3: CASSGDSPNSPLHF; DNA: TGTGCCAGCAGCGGGGACAGCCCCAATTCACCCCTCCACTTT
J: TRBJ2-7; size: few; length: 14; D: TRBD2; V: TRBV12-3/TRBV12-4; CDR3: CASRRAGGSYEQYF; DNA: TGTGCCAGCAGGCGAGCGGGGGGCTCCTACGAGCAGTACTTC
J: TRBJ2-7; size: -; length: 12; D: -; V: TRBV29-1; CDR3: CSVREGKYEQYF; DNA: TGCAGCGTTCGGGAAGGAAAATACGAGCAGTACTTC
J: TRBJ2-7; size: -; length: 12; D: -; V: TRBV20-1; CDR3: CSARGSLSGQYF; DNA: TGCAGTGCTAGAGGGAGCCTATCAGGGCAGTACTTC
J: TRBJ1-5; size: few; length: 16; D: -; V: TRBV11-2; CDR3: CATRGKKPKGNQPQHF; DNA: TGTGCCACCCGAGGGAAGAAGCCGAAAGGCAATCAGCCCCAGCATTTT
J: TRBJ2-1; size: -; length: 14; D: -; V: TRBV29-1; CDR3: CSVYSGGPYNEQFF; DNA: TGCAGCGTCTATAGCGGTGGACCCTACAATGAGCAGTTCTTC
J: TRBJ2-1; size: -; length: 17; D: -; V: TRBV29-1; CDR3: CSVEAPSGSGRGIEQFF; DNA: TGCAGCGTTGAAGCCCCGTCGGGTAGCGGAAGAGGGATTGAGCAGTTCTTC
J: TRBJ1-5; size: few; length: 14; D: -; V: TRBV20-1; CDR3: CSATSGRLNQPQHF; DNA: TGCAGTGCTACCTCGGGACGGTTGAATCAGCCCCAGCATTTT
J: TRBJ1-5; size: -; length: 13; D: -; V: TRBV19; CDR3: CASSIKAGQPQHF; DNA: TGTGCCAGTAGTATAAAGGCCGGTCAGCCCCAGCATTTT
J: TRBJ2-1; size: few; length: 14; D: -; V: TRBV2; CDR3: CASSEALKGSEQFF; DNA: TGTGCCAGCAGTGAAGCGCTTAAGGGGTCAGAGCAGTTCTTC
J: TRBJ2-1; size: few; length: 12; D: TRBD2; V: TRBV10-3; CDR3: CAISRLAQEQFF; DNA: TGTGCCATCAGTAGACTAGCCCAAGAGCAGTTCTTC
J: TRBJ2-1; size: -; length: 16; D: TRBD2; V: TRBV27; CDR3: CASSPGTSGRYNEQFF; DNA: TGTGCCAGCAGTCCAGGGACTAGCGGGAGATACAATGAGCAGTTCTTC
J: TRBJ2-2; size: -; length: 14; D: TRBD2; V: TRBV12-3/TRBV12-4; CDR3: CASSLQTSSRELFF; DNA: TGTGCCAGCAGTTTACAGACTAGCAGCCGGGAGCTGTTTTTT
J: TRBJ2-3; size: -; length: 14; D: -; V: TRBV7-2; CDR3: CASSYRLYADTQYF; DNA: TGTGCCAGCAGCTACCGACTCTACGCCGATACGCAGTATTTT
J: TRBJ2-2; size: -; length: 13; D: -; V: TRBV10-1; CDR3: CASGRDETEELFF; DNA: TGCGCCAGCGGGCGGGATGAGACCGAGGAGCTGTTTTTT
J: TRBJ1-1; size: few; length: 15; D: -; V: TRBV5-1; CDR3: CASSFSRNTGTEAFF; DNA: TGCGCCAGCAGCTTTTCTAGGAATACTGGCACTGAAGCTTTCTTT
J: TRBJ2-1; size: -; length: 13; D: -; V: TRBV9; CDR3: CASSGFGNNEQFF; DNA: TGTGCCAGCAGCGGTTTTGGTAACAATGAGCAGTTCTTC
J: TRBJ2-5; size: many; length: 12; D: -; V: TRBV29-1; CDR3: CSVEGYQETQYF; DNA: TGCAGCGTTGAGGGGTACCAAGAGACCCAGTACTTC
J: TRBJ2-5; size: -; length: 13; D: -; V: TRBV19; CDR3: CASAGTHQETQYF; DNA: TGTGCCAGTGCCGGGACCCACCAAGAGACCCAGTACTTC
J: TRBJ2-2; size: few; length: 14; D: -; V: TRBV3-1; CDR3: CASSQVGTTGELFF; DNA: TGTGCCAGCAGCCAAGTCGGAACGACCGGGGAGCTGTTTTTT
J: TRBJ2-2; size: few; length: 16; D: TRBD1; V: TRBV7-2; CDR3: CASSWDRSLDTGELFF; DNA: TGTGCCAGCAGCTGGGACAGGAGTTTGGACACCGGGGAGCTGTTTTTT
J: TRBJ2-1; size: -; length: 15; D: -; V: TRBV5-1; CDR3: CASSTDGPLGNEQFF; DNA: TGCGCCAGCAGCACTGACGGGCCCTTGGGGAATGAGCAGTTCTTC
J: TRBJ1-1; size: once; length: 13; D: -; V: TRBV12-3/TRBV12-4; CDR3: CASTPSANTEAFF; DNA: TGTGCCAGCACCCCCTCAGCTAACACTGAAGCTTTCTTT
J: TRBJ2-2; size: -; length: 15; D: TRBD2; V: TRBV9; CDR3: CASSGLAGYPGELFF; DNA: TGTGCCAGCAGCGGATTAGCGGGATATCCCGGGGAGCTGTTTTTT
J: TRBJ2-2; size: few; length: 15; D: -; V: TRBV14; CDR3: CASSRTGQNTGELFF; DNA: TGTGCCAGCAGCCGAACCGGACAGAACACCGGGGAGCTGTTTTTT
J: TRBJ2-1; size: few; length: 13; D: TRBD2; V: TRBV19; CDR3: CASMREGRYEQFF; DNA: TGTGCCAGTATGCGGGAGGGCCGTTATGAGCAGTTCTTC
J: TRBJ2-3; size: -; length: 14; D: TRBD2; V: TRBV20-1; CDR3: CSATLASFTDTQYF; DNA: TGCAGTGCTACACTAGCGAGCTTCACAGATACGCAGTATTTT